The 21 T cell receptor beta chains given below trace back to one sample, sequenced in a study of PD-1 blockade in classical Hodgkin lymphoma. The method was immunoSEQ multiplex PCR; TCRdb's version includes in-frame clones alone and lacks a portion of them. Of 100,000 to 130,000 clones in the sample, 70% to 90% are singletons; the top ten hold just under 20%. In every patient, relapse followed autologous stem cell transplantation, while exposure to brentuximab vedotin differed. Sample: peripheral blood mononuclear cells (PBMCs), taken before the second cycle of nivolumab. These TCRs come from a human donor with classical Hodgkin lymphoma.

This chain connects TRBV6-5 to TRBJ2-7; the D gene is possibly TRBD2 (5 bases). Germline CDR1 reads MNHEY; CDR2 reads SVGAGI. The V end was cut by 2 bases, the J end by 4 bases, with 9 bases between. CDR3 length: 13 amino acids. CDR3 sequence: CASSYAGGYEQYF. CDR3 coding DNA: TGTGCCAGCAGTTACGCCGGAGGATACGAGCAGTACTTC.

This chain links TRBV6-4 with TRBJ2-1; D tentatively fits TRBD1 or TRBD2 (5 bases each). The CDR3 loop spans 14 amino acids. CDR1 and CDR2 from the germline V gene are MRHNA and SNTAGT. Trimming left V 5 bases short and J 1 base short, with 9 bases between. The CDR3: CASSTWGSYNEQFF. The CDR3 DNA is TGTGCCAGCAGTACCTGGGGGTCCTACAATGAGCAGTTCTTC.

The DNA for the CDR3 is TGTGCCAGCAGCTCAGGGGTCGGAAACACCATATATTTT. This encodes CASSSGVGNTIYF. The chain has TRBV7-6 and TRBJ1-3; a weak D match, TRBD1 (6 bases). The germline V gene encodes CDR1 SGHVS and CDR2 FNYEAQ. V was cut by 4 bases and J by 4 bases, with 8 bases left in between. The CDR3 runs to 13 residues.

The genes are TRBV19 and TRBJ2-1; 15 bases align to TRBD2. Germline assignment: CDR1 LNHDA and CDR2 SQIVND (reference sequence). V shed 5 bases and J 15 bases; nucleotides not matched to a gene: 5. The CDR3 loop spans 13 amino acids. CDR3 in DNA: TGTGCCAGTAGTGGACTAGCGGGAGGGCCCGGGTTCTTC. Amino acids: CASSGLAGGPGFF.

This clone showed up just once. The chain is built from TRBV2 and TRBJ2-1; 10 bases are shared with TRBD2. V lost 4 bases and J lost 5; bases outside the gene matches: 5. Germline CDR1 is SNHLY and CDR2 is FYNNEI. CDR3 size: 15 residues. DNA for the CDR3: TGTGCCAGCAGTGGTCAGGGACTAGCGAACAATGAGCAGTTCTTC. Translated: CASSGQGLANNEQFF.

DNA of the CDR3: TGTGCCAGCAGTTACGATTGGGGGCCAGCTTTCTTT. It is translated as CASSYDWGPAFF. V gene TRBV6-5 combines with J gene TRBJ1-1, with D possibly TRBD1 on 6 matching bases. Germline-derived CDR1 and CDR2 are MNHEY and SVGAGI. V lost 2 bases to trimming and J lost 10 bases, with 11 bases between them. The CDR3 covers 12 residues.

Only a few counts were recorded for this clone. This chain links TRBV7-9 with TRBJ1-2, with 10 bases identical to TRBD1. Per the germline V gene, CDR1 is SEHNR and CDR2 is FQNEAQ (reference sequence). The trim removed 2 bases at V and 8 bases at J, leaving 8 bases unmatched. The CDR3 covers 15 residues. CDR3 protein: CASSLTGGQGHGYTF. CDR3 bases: TGTGCCAGCAGCTTAACGGGGGGACAGGGGCACGGCTACACCTTC.

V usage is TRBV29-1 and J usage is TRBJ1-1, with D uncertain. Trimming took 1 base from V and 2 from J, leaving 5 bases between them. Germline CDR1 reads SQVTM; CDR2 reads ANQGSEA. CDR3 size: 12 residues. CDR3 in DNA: TGCAGCGTTGAAGGCCGCAACACTGAAGCTTTCTTT. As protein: CSVEGRNTEAFF.

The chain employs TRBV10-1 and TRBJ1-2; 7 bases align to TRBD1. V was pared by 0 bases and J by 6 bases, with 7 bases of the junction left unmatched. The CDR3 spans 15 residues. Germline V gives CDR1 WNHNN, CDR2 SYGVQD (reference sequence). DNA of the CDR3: TGCGCCAGCAGTGAGTCGGGCAGGGGGATCAATGGCTACACCTTC. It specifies CASSESGRGINGYTF.

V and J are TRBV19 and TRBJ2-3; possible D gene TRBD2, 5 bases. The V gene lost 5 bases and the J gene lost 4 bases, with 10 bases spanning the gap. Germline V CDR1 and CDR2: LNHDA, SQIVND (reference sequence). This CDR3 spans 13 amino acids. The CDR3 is CASSVAGADTQYF. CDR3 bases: TGTGCCAGTAGTGTGGCCGGGGCAGATACGCAGTATTTT.

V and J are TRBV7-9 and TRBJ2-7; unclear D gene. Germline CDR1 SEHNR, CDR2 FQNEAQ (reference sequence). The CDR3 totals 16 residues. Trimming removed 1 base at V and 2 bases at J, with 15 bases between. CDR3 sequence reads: CASSLVYGRPPYEQYF. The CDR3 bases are TGTGCCAGCAGCTTAGTGTATGGCCGACCGCCCTACGAGCAGTACTTC.

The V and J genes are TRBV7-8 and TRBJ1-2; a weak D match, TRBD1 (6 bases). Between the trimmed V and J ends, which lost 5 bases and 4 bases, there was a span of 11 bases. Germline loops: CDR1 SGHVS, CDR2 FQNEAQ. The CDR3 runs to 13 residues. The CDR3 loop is CASSRTASYGYTF. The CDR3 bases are TGTGCCAGCAGCAGGACAGCCTCCTATGGCTACACCTTC.

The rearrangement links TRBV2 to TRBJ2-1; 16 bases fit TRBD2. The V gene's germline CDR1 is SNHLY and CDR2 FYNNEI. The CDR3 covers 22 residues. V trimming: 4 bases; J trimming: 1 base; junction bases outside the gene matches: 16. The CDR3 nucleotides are TGTGCCAGCAGTGTTCCCCAGAAGAAGCCGGGACTAGCGGGAGGGTCCTACAATGAGCAGTTCTTC. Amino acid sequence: CASSVPQKKPGLAGGSYNEQFF.

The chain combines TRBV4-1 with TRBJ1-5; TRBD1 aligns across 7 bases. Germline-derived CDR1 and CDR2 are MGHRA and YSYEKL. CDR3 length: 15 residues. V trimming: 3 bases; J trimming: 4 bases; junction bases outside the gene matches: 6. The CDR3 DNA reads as TGCGCCAGCAGCCAGGAAGACAGGGAGAATCAGCCCCAGCATTTT. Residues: CASSQEDRENQPQHF.

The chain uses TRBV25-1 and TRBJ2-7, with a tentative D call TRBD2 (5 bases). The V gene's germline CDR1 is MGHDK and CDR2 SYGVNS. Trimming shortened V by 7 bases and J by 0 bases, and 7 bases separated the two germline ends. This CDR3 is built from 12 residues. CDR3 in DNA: TGTGCCAGCACCGGGAACTCCTACGAGCAGTACTTC. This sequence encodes CASTGNSYEQYF.

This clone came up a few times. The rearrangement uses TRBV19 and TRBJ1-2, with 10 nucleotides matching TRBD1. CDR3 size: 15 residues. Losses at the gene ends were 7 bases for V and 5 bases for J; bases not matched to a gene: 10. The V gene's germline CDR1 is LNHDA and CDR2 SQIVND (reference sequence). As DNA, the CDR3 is TGTGCCAGTACCCTGTCGGGACAGGGGATTTATGGCTACACCTTC. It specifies CASTLSGQGIYGYTF.

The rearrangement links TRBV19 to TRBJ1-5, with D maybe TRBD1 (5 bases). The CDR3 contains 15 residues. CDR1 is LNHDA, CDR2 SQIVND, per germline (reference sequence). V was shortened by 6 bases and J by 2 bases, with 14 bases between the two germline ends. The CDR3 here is CASRARGAGNQPQHF. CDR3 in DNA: TGTGCCAGTAGGGCGAGGGGAGCGGGCAATCAGCCCCAGCATTTT.

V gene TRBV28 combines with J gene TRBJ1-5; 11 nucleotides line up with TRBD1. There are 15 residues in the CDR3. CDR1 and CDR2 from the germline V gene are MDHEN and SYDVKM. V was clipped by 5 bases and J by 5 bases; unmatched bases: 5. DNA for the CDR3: TGTGCCAGCAGTCCCGGGACAGGGGGGGATCAGCCCCAGCATTTT. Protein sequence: CASSPGTGGDQPQHF.

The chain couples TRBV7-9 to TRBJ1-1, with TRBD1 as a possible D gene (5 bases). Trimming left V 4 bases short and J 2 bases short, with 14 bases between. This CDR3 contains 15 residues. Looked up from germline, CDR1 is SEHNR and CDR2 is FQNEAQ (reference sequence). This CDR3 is CASSSILGPNTEAFF. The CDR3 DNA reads TGTGCCAGCAGCTCCATACTGGGACCAAACACTGAAGCTTTCTTT.

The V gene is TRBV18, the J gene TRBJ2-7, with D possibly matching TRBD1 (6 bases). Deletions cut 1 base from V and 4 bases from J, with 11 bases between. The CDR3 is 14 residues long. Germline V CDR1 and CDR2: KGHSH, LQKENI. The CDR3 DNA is TGTGCCAGCTCACCACGCACGGGGACATACGAGCAGTACTTC. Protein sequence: CASSPRTGTYEQYF.

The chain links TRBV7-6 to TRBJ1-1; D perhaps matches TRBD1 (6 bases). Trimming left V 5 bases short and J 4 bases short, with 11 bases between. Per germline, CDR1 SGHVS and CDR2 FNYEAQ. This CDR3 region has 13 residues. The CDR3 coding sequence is TGTGCCAGCAGCCCAGGGGTTGGCACTGAAGCTTTCTTT. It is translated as CASSPGVGTEAFF.